The rows below give T cell receptor beta chains drawn from one sample of a study of CD8+CD57+ T cells in acquired aplastic anemia. TCRdb processed the reads anew with MiXCR; each CDR3 protein has one entry. The table has about 160,000 distinct CDR3 sequences, about 50% seen once. The specimen was sorted CD4+, CD8+, or CD8+CD57+ T cells (not recorded which) from PBMCs. These receptors were collected from a human donor with aplastic anemia. Each CDR3 is given with its conserved first and last residue. Fields, in order: clone size, V gene, J gene, D gene, CDR3 protein, CDR3 DNA. The D gene is left open where the match is weak. Size is omitted from some rows. Given values are once, few, many or a class for expanded clones.

-	TRBV9	TRBJ2-2	-	CASSANEGELFF	TGTGCCAGCAGCGCAAACGAGGGGGAGCTGTTTTTT
-	TRBV7-8	TRBJ1-3	-	CASSPWEPSSGNTIYF	TGTGCCAGCAGCCCCTGGGAGCCTAGCTCTGGAAACACCATATATTTT
many	TRBV19	TRBJ2-2	TRBD2	CASREREGRTGELFF	TGTGCCAGTAGGGAACGGGAGGGCCGGACCGGGGAGCTGTTTTTT
-	TRBV30	TRBJ1-1	TRBD1	CAWREGAVGMNTEAFF	TGTGCCTGGAGGGAGGGGGCGGTGGGAATGAACACTGAAGCTTTCTTT
few	TRBV20-1	TRBJ2-4	-	CSATTEVAKNIQYF	TGCAGTGCTACAACTGAGGTAGCCAAAAACATTCAGTACTTC
many	TRBV9	TRBJ2-1	-	CASSVELRSGAPSYNEQFF	TGTGCCAGCAGCGTAGAATTACGGAGCGGAGCCCCTTCCTACAATGAGCAGTTCTTC
-	TRBV29-1	TRBJ2-1	-	CSATLFNEQFF	TGCAGCGCGACCTTATTCAATGAGCAGTTCTTC
many	TRBV10-3	TRBJ1-3	-	CAISEWWGQDTIYF	TGTGCCATCAGTGAGTGGTGGGGGCAAGACACCATATATTTT
-	TRBV25-1	TRBJ2-7	TRBD2	CASSSRTSPYEQYF	TGTGCCAGCAGTTCGCGGACTAGCCCCTACGAGCAGTACTTC
-	TRBV15	TRBJ2-7	TRBD2	CATSRGGGEGDEQYF	TGTGCCACCAGCAGAGGGGGTGGGGAGGGCGACGAGCAGTACTTC
-	TRBV29-1	TRBJ2-7	TRBD1	CSVSGTGGNEQYF	TGCAGCGTGTCCGGGACAGGGGGCAACGAGCAGTACTTC
-	TRBV29-1	TRBJ2-1	-	CSVYLDRMNEQFF	TGCAGCGTTTATCTTGACAGGATGAATGAGCAGTTCTTC
-	TRBV19	TRBJ2-3	TRBD1	CASRRDRATDTQYF	TGTGCCAGTAGGAGGGACAGGGCAACAGATACGCAGTATTTT
-	TRBV10-1	TRBJ2-3	-	CASREGGTDTQYF	TGCGCCAGCAGAGAAGGTGGCACAGATACGCAGTATTTT
many	TRBV27	TRBJ2-3	TRBD2	CASSLLGRGDTQYF	TGTGCCAGCAGTTTACTCGGGCGGGGGGATACGCAGTATTTT
-	TRBV10-1	TRBJ2-5	TRBD2	CASSEGLAVGETQYF	TGCGCCAGCAGTGAGGGGCTAGCGGTGGGGGAGACCCAGTACTTC
many	TRBV11-2	TRBJ1-1	-	CASSFIANTEAFF	TGTGCCAGCAGCTTCATCGCGAACACTGAAGCTTTCTTT
-	TRBV7-2	TRBJ1-1	-	CASSLWANTEAFF	TGTGCCAGCAGCTTATGGGCAAACACTGAAGCTTTCTTT
-	TRBV27	TRBJ1-1	TRBD1	CASRFDRVGTEAFF	TGTGCCAGCCGGTTTGACAGGGTGGGAACTGAAGCTTTCTTT
many	TRBV20-1	TRBJ2-1	-	CSARDLTGRYNEQFF	TGCAGTGCTAGAGATCTGACTGGCCGCTACAATGAGCAGTTCTTC
-	TRBV10-3	TRBJ2-7	TRBD2	CAISESSGRAYEQYF	TGTGCCATCAGTGAGTCGAGCGGGAGGGCCTACGAGCAGTACTTC
-	TRBV5-1	TRBJ2-5	-	CASGLEETQYF	TGCGCCAGCGGCTTGGAGGAGACCCAGTACTTC
-	TRBV20-1	TRBJ2-7	-	CSARIVTSLGYEQYF	TGCAGTGCTAGAATAGTCACATCCCTTGGCTACGAGCAGTACTTC
-	TRBV2	TRBJ2-6	-	CASSESRSGANVLTF	TGTGCCAGCAGTGAAAGTAGATCTGGGGCCAACGTCCTGACTTTC
-	TRBV24-1	TRBJ2-1	-	CATSDLHYNEQFF	TGTGCCACCAGTGATCTGCACTACAATGAGCAGTTCTTC
-	TRBV9	TRBJ2-5	TRBD1	CASSVEGTGRETQYF	TGTGCCAGCAGCGTAGAGGGGACAGGGAGGGAGACCCAGTACTTC
-	TRBV7-2	TRBJ2-3	TRBD2	CASSSHPSGRGPHF	TGTGCCAGCAGCTCTCATCCTAGCGGGAGGGGCCCACATTTT
few	TRBV7-9	TRBJ2-3	-	CASSPKWADTQYF	TGTGCCAGCAGCCCGAAGTGGGCAGATACGCAGTATTTT
once	TRBV24-1	TRBJ1-1	-	CATSDSIAGRTEAFF	TGTGCCACCAGTGATTCTATCGCGGGTCGCACTGAAGCTTTCTTT